The 29 T cell receptor beta chains in this list originate from one sample, sequenced in a study of blood T cell repertoires in COVID-19. TCRdb's copy holds only in-frame clones and misses some; the assay was immunoSEQ multiplex PCR. Among more than 120,000 clones listed, around 87% were seen once. The sample was peripheral blood. Receptors originate from a man in his fifties or sixties who had recovered from COVID-19.

This clone was seen more than once but under ten times. The chain uses TRBV6-5 and TRBJ1-5; 10 bases are a match to TRBD1. Trimming took 6 bases from V and 7 from J; bases not matched to a gene: 6. The CDR3 covers 14 residues. CDR1 is MNHEY and CDR2 is SVGAGI in the germline V gene. The DNA for the CDR3 is TGTGCCAGCAGGGGACAGGGGAACGGGCAGCCCCAGCATTTT. It yields the protein CASRGQGNGQPQHF.

This sequence joins TRBV6-6 and TRBJ2-1; 14 bases match TRBD2. Germline V CDR1 and CDR2: MNHNY, SVGAGI (reference sequence). The J segment lost 10 bases and the V segment lost 1 base, leaving 3 bases of the junction unmatched. CDR3 length equals 15 residues. The CDR3: CASSYYGLAGGEQFF. The CDR3 region has the DNA TGTGCCAGCAGTTACTATGGACTAGCGGGGGGCGAGCAGTTCTTC.

V gene TRBV6-1 combines with J gene TRBJ1-1, with TRBD1 identical over 12 bases. CDR1 MNHNS and CDR2 SASEGT come from the germline V gene. J gave up 5 bases and V 3 bases, and 7 bases lay outside the gene matches. CDR3 length: 16 amino acids. CDR3 in amino acids: CASSDPGDRGLTEAFF. CDR3 in DNA: TGTGCCAGCAGTGACCCAGGGGACAGGGGGCTGACTGAAGCTTTCTTT.

The chain has TRBV4-1 and TRBJ1-5; TRBD1 aligns across 7 bases. V gave up 4 bases and J gave up 2 bases; unmatched junction bases: 8. The CDR3 is 16 amino acids. Germline V gene sequence: CDR1 MGHRA, CDR2 YSYEKL. DNA for the CDR3: TGCGCCAGCAGCCCCGATCAGGGGGTCGGCAATCAGCCCCAGCATTTT. Protein sequence: CASSPDQGVGNQPQHF.

The V and J genes are TRBV6-5 and TRBJ2-7, with 7 bases matching TRBD1. CDR3 length: 13 residues. The trim removed 7 bases at V and 1 base at J, leaving 4 bases unmatched. Per germline, CDR1 MNHEY and CDR2 SVGAGI. CDR3: CASKTGYSYEQYF. The CDR3 bases are TGTGCCAGCAAGACAGGGTATTCCTACGAGCAGTACTTC.

The V and J genes are TRBV6-2 or TRBV6-3 and TRBJ1-4; 7 bases align to TRBD1. Germline V gene data show CDR1 as MNHEY and CDR2 as SVGEGT. V shed 0 bases, J shed 3 bases, and the junction held 10 bases outside the gene matches. The CDR3 spans 18 residues. CDR3 amino acids: CASSYSSGQESANEKLFF. The CDR3 nucleotides are TGTGCCAGCAGTTACTCTTCCGGACAGGAATCCGCTAATGAAAAACTGTTTTTT.

This clone has a single count. V usage is TRBV11-2 and J usage is TRBJ2-7, with TRBD2 matching over 11 bases. This CDR3 is 16 amino acids long. V was pared by 5 bases and J by 0 bases, with 6 bases of the junction left unmatched. The germline V gene has CDR1 SGHAT and CDR2 FQNNGV. CDR3 bases: TGTGCCAGCAGCAATGCCGGGACTAGCGGCTCCTACGAGCAGTACTTC. It codes for CASSNAGTSGSYEQYF.

The chain links TRBV4-3 to TRBJ1-3, with no clear D. V was pared by 2 bases and J by 1 base, with 6 bases between. The CDR3 totals 14 residues. Germline V gene lookup returns CDR1 LGHNA and CDR2 YSLEER. The CDR3 DNA reads as TGCGCCAGCAGCCAACAGGCTTCTGGAAACACCATATATTTT. Its protein is CASSQQASGNTIYF.

The chain employs TRBV4-3 and TRBJ2-3, with no clear D. Trimming stripped 0 bases from V and 4 bases from J, with 14 bases between. Germline loops: CDR1 LGHNA, CDR2 YSLEER. The CDR3 has 16 residues. CDR3 amino acids: CASSQDSGGGPDTQYF. CDR3 DNA sequence: TGCGCCAGCAGCCAAGATTCAGGTGGTGGGCCAGATACGCAGTATTTT.

The V call is TRBV4-3, the J call TRBJ2-7; possibly TRBD2 for D (6 bases). The CDR3 consists of 13 residues. V was clipped by 4 bases and J by 6 bases, with 13 bases between them. CDR1 and CDR2 from the germline V gene are LGHNA and YSLEER. CDR3 DNA: TGCGCCAGCAGCCCCCGGGAGTCTGTCGAGCAGTACTTC. Amino acids: CASSPRESVEQYF.

This clone came up once. J is TRBJ1-6 and V is TRBV5-6, with TRBD1 matching 7 bases. J was trimmed by 7 bases and V by 1 base; bases with no gene match: 8. Germline V lookup: CDR1 SGHDT, CDR2 YYEEEE. The CDR3 runs to 16 residues. The CDR3 DNA is TGTGCCAGCAGCTTGAGGCAGGGGGGTCGGAATTCACCCCTCCACTTT. It is translated as CASSLRQGGRNSPLHF. Full variable domain (outside the CDR3, taken from reference TRBV5-6 and TRBJ1-6): DAGVTQSPTHLIKTRGQQVTLRCSPKSGHDTVSWYQQALGQGPQFIFQYYEEEERQRGNFPDRFSGHQFPNYSSELNVNALLLGDSALYLCASSLRQGGRNSPLHFGNGTRLTVT.

For the CDR3, the DNA is TGTGCCAGCAGCCAACACCCCAGGGGACAGGGACACTATGGCTACACCTTC. This encodes CASSQHPRGQGHYGYTF. V is TRBV3-1 (or the pseudogene TRBV3-2) and J is TRBJ1-2; 9 positions match TRBD1. V lost 2 bases to trimming and J lost 3 bases; unmatched junction nucleotides: 10. Germline V gene sequence: CDR1 LGHDT, CDR2 YNNKEL (reference sequence). This CDR3 region has 17 residues.

The chain couples TRBV19 to TRBJ1-6, with D perhaps TRBD1 (5 bases). The length of the CDR3 is 15 residues. From germline, CDR1 is LNHDA and CDR2 SQIVND (reference sequence). Trimming took off 9 bases at V and 1 base at J, with 13 bases between the two ends. The CDR3 here is CASSQGKSYNSPLHF. The CDR3 region has the DNA TGTGCCAGCTCCCAGGGCAAGTCCTATAATTCACCCCTCCACTTT.

This clone was seen just once. This chain links TRBV5-6 with TRBJ2-2, with D possibly TRBD1 on 6 matching bases. Trimming shortened V by 4 bases and J by 0 bases, and 19 bases separated the two germline ends. Germline CDR1 reads SGHDT; CDR2 reads YYEEEE. The CDR3 is made up of 18 amino acids. For the CDR3, the DNA is TGTGCCAGCAGCACCAGGACAGTCTACCAAGCGAACACCGGGGAGCTGTTTTTT. This codes for CASSTRTVYQANTGELFF.

The genes are TRBV2 and TRBJ2-4; TRBD2 matches 7 bases. With V trimmed by 5 bases and J by 6 bases, 1 base remained unmatched. The CDR3 sequence is 12 residues long. Per the germline V gene, CDR1 is SNHLY and CDR2 is FYNNEI. CDR3 bases: TGTGCCAGCAGTCCGGGGGGAAACATTCAGTACTTC. Protein: CASSPGGNIQYF.

The chain couples TRBV9 to TRBJ2-1; a weak D match, TRBD2 (7 bases). The germline V and J ends were trimmed by 1 base and 8 bases, with 22 bases remaining between them. The V gene's germline CDR1 is SGDLS and CDR2 YYNGEE. The length of the CDR3 is 17 residues. CDR3 in amino acids: CASSVRPRRGLRDEQFF. The DNA for the CDR3 is TGTGCCAGCAGCGTACGCCCCCGGCGGGGGCTTAGGGATGAGCAGTTCTTC.

The chain has TRBV30 and TRBJ1-5; weak D call: TRBD1 (5 bases). The CDR3 sequence is 14 residues long. CDR1 and CDR2 from the germline V gene are GTSNPN and SVGIG (reference sequence). V gave up 1 base and J gave up 1 base, with 8 bases separating them. The CDR3, as DNA: TGTGCCTGGAGTGACAGGAGAAGCAATCAGCCCCAGCATTTT. This gives the protein CAWSDRRSNQPQHF.

The rearrangement uses TRBV7-2 and TRBJ2-5, with 7 positions matching TRBD1. This CDR3 comprises 16 residues. The germline V gene encodes CDR1 SGHTA and CDR2 FQGNSA. Trimming at V came to 5 bases and at J to 2 bases, leaving 11 bases not matched to a gene. CDR3 coding DNA: TGTGCCAGCAGCCAGGCGGTGGGACAGCCTCAAGAGACCCAGTACTTC. Translating gives CASSQAVGQPQETQYF.

V and J are TRBV7-8 and TRBJ1-4, with a possible D match to TRBD1 (5 bases). With 2 bases removed from V and 2 bases from J, the gap between germline ends came to 12 bases. This CDR3 region has 16 residues. CDR1 is SGHVS and CDR2 is FQNEAQ in the germline V gene. The CDR3 region has the DNA TGTGCCAGCAGCTTAAGGTCTAGGGGTACTAATGAAAAACTGTTTTTT. Amino acid sequence: CASSLRSRGTNEKLFF. Full variable domain (outside the CDR3, taken from reference TRBV7-8 and TRBJ1-4): GAGVSQSPRYKVAKRGQDVALRCDPISGHVSLFWYQQALGQGPEFLTYFQNEAQLDKSGLPSDRFFAERPEGSVSTLKIQRTQQEDSAVYLCASSLRSRGTNEKLFFGSGTQLSVL.

The chain recombines TRBV4-1 with TRBJ2-2, with a possible D match to TRBD2 (6 bases). The V gene's germline CDR1 is MGHRA and CDR2 YSYEKL. Trimming took off 0 bases at V and 6 bases at J, with 14 bases between the two ends. The CDR3 spans 16 residues. CDR3 nucleotide sequence: TGCGCCAGCAGCCAAGATGTCACTAGCCGGGCCGGGGAGCTGTTTTTT. It codes for CASSQDVTSRAGELFF.

The CDR3 sequence is CASSYPPGFGYTF. CDR3 nucleotide sequence: TGTGCCAGTAGTTACCCTCCGGGTTTTGGCTACACCTTC. V and J are TRBV19 and TRBJ1-2; D gene ambiguous. The CDR3 covers 13 residues. Germline values: CDR1 LNHDA, CDR2 SQIVND (reference sequence). The ends were cut back, 5 bases at V and 7 bases at J, with 14 bases in the middle. Variable domain in full (rest from reference TRBV19 and TRBJ1-2): DGGITQSPKYLFRKEGQNVTLSCEQNLNHDAMYWYRQDPGQGLRLIYYSQIVNDFQKGDIAEGYSVSREKKESFPLTVTSAQKNPTAFYLCASSYPPGFGYTFGSGTRLTVV.

The rearrangement joins TRBV21-1 to TRBJ1-5; the table's D call, TRBD1, has no DNA check behind it. TRBV21-1 represents a pseudogene. This CDR3 is built from 19 residues. In DNA form, the CDR3 reads TGTGCCAGCAGCGATCGACAGGGGGGGACCAATTATAGCAATCAGCCCCAGCATTTT. This sequence encodes CASSDRQGGTNYSNQPQHF.

The rearrangement uses TRBV12-3 or TRBV12-4 and TRBJ1-5; TRBD1 might be the D (5 bases). With 2 bases removed from V and 9 bases from J, the gap between germline ends came to 5 bases. The CDR3 extends over 11 amino acids. DNA for the CDR3: TGTGCCAGCAGTTTAACAGGGCCCCAGCATTTT. Protein sequence: CASSLTGPQHF.

The V gene is TRBV3-1 (or the pseudogene TRBV3-2), the J gene TRBJ2-7, with 7 bases fitting TRBD1. The length of the CDR3 is 16 residues. V was pared by 3 bases and J by 5 bases, with 13 bases of the junction left unmatched. Germline V gene lookup returns CDR1 LGHDT and CDR2 YNNKEL (reference sequence). CDR3 amino acids: CASSQTTGRDVDEQYF. The CDR3 bases are TGTGCCAGCAGCCAGACGACAGGGAGAGATGTGGACGAGCAGTACTTC.

The rearrangement uses TRBV3-1 (or the pseudogene TRBV3-2) and TRBJ2-5, with 7 positions matching TRBD2. CDR1 and CDR2 (germline): LGHDT, YNNKEL (reference sequence). The V gene end was trimmed by 4 bases and the J gene end by 2 bases; junction bases not matched to a gene: 4. This CDR3 spans 14 amino acids. This CDR3 is CASSLGLVQETQYF. As DNA, the CDR3 is TGTGCCAGCAGCCTTGGACTAGTTCAAGAGACCCAGTACTTC.

The chain is built from TRBV19 and TRBJ1-1; TRBD1 might be the D (6 bases). Germline CDR1 and CDR2: LNHDA and SQIVND (reference sequence). This CDR3 has 14 residues. V dropped 3 bases and J dropped 5 bases, with 13 bases sitting between them. CDR3 nucleotides: TGTGCCAGTAGTATTAGCGGGCAGGGGACTGAAGCTTTCTTT. Protein product: CASSISGQGTEAFF.

The J gene is TRBJ1-2, the V gene TRBV4-3, with 10 bases aligning to TRBD1. The V segment lost 4 bases and the J segment 2 bases; nucleotides outside the gene matches: 4. This CDR3 is 15 amino acids long. Germline V lookup: CDR1 LGHNA, CDR2 YSLEER. The CDR3 DNA follows: TGCGCCAGCAGCCCGCGACAGGGGGCAAACTATGGCTACACCTTC. Translation gives CASSPRQGANYGYTF.

The rearrangement joins TRBV7-2 to TRBJ1-6; 8 bases are shared with TRBD1. The J segment lost 9 bases and the V segment lost 4 bases, leaving 8 bases of the junction unmatched. The V gene's germline CDR1 is SGHTA and CDR2 FQGNSA. The length of the CDR3 is 15 residues. CDR3 residues: CASSSTRGPGSPLHF. DNA for the CDR3: TGTGCCAGCAGCTCGACCAGGGGGCCTGGTTCACCCCTCCACTTT.

On this clone itself: At one end the junction does not follow the germline gene, possibly because of a read error. This chain links TRBV2 with TRBJ2-7; 8 positions match TRBD1. Germline assignment: CDR1 SNHLY and CDR2 FYNNEI. This CDR3 region has 15 residues. This chain's CDR3 is CASREGTGKLGEQYF. CDR3 DNA: TGTGCCAGCAGGGAAGGGACAGGCAAATTGGGCGAGCAGTACTTC.